This T cell receptor beta chain was recorded in a study of regulatory T cells in long-lasting Graves disease. Study results and limitations: Persistent disease preferred TRBV28, TRBJ1-2 and TRBJ2-5. The persistent group shared about 2,500 public clonotypes, more than the approximately 970 shared by new patients.

Assembly of TCR beta libraries relied on iRepertoire HTBI primers together with Arm-PCR of CDR3 regions. Original methodology: Across all samples, under 65 TRBV segments and 15 or so TRBJ segments were identified. Via MiXCR, TCRdb re-called the multiplex PCR reads, giving one row per CDR3 protein. TCRdb, rather than the study authors, made the V and J calls. The sample has over 650,000 distinct CDR3 sequences; around 30% are singletons. With V trimmed by 5 bases and J by 4 bases, 6 bases remained unmatched. The germline V gene encodes CDR1 MNHEY and CDR2 SVGEGT. The CDR3 runs 14 residues. Details on this clonotype: The antigen remains undetermined.

Sample time point: persistent/refractory GD, antithyroid drugs over 5 years with positive TRAb. PBMC RNA was the source of the TCR library. Here the sequenced sample was peripheral blood mononuclear cells (PBMCs), taken when the disease was refractory, from a patient treated with antithyroid drugs. V usage is TRBV6-2 or TRBV6-3 and J usage is TRBJ1-2, with 8 bases identical to TRBD1. This TCR was sampled from a female donor with Graves disease. The CDR3 loop is CASSGQGRSYGYTF. The CDR3 nucleotides are TGTGCCAGCAGTGGACAGGGCCGTAGCTATGGCTACACCTTC.